Below, one T cell receptor (beta chain) is given with its context. Its antigen is still unknown. Data came from immunoSEQ multiplex PCR; TCRdb stores just in-frame clones and leaves some out. Of some 96,000 clones in the sample, roughly 80% were seen once. This CDR3 region has 13 residues. Trimming left V 5 bases short and J 5 bases short, with 12 bases between. Germline assignment: CDR1 SEHNR and CDR2 FQNEAQ (reference sequence). Patients with autoimmune history or systemic immunosuppression were excluded. This record belongs to a study of OX40 agonist ivuxolimab in advanced cancers. About the study: The patients' treatment was ivuxolimab, an agonistic anti-OX40 (CD134) antibody.

Study-wide results and caveats: Clonal expansion was among the lowest in partial responders at 0.1-3.0 mg/kg, especially CD8+. CD4+ and CD8+ T cells in blood underwent clonal expansion by week 6 at 0.1 to 3.0 mg/kg.

The TCR comes from an adult with an advanced solid tumor such as melanoma, head and neck, liver or kidney cancer. The sequences come from CD4+ or CD8+ T cells sorted from blood, collected in a trial of the OX40 agonist ivuxolimab. The genes are TRBV7-9 and TRBJ2-5; TRBD1 might be the D (6 bases). The CDR3 bases are TGTGCCAGCAGCCGACAGGCACGGGAGACCCAGTACTTC. Translation gives CASSRQARETQYF.